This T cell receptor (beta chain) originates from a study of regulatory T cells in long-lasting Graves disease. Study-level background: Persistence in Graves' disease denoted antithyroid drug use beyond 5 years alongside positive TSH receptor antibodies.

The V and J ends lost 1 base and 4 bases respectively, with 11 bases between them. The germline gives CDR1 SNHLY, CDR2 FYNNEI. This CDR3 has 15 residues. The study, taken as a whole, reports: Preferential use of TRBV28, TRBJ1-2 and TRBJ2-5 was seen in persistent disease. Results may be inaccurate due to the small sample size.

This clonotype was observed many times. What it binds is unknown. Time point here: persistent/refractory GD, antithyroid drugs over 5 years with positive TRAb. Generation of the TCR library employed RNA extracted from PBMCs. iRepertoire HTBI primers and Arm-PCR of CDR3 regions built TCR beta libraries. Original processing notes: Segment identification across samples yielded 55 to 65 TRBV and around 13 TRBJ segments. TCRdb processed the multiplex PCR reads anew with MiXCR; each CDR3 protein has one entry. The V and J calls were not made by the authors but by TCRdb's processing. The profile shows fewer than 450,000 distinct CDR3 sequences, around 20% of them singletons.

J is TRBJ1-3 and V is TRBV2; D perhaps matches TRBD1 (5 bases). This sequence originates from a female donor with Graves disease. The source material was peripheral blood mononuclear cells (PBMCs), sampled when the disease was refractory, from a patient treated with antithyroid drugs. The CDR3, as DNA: TGTGCCAGCAGTGAAGGCCAGGGACGAGGAAACACCATATATTTT. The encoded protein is CASSEGQGRGNTIYF.